This TCR beta chain is drawn from a study of metastatic and nonmetastatic thyroid tumors. The CDR3 extends over 15 amino acids. Germline CDR1 is MDHEN and CDR2 is SYDVKM. Between the trimmed V and J ends, which lost 2 bases and 9 bases, there was a span of 19 bases. Using MiXCR, TCRdb reanalyzed the PCR reads. The table lists around 34,000 clones, over 15% of them singletons. Thyroid surgery had not been preceded by any treatment in any patient. This clone was seen repeatedly, ten times or more. The receptor comes from a female donor with papillary thyroid cancer or a benign thyroid nodule (not recorded which). Some clones in this sample may be carry-over from other donors' samples. The J gene is TRBJ1-1, the V gene TRBV28; D gene ambiguous. Sequences were obtained from blood. The CDR3 protein is CASSLLSARGSKAFF. CDR3 bases: TGTGCCAGCAGTTTACTTTCGGCCCGTGGATCTAAAGCTTTCTTT. Drawing the rest from reference TRBV28 and TRBJ1-1, the complete variable domain is DVKVTQSSRYLVKRTGEKVFLECVQDMDHENMFWYRQDPGLGLRLIYFSYDVKMKEKGDIPEGYSVSREKKERFSLILESASTNQTSMYLCASSLLSARGSKAFFGQGTRLTVV.